The T cell receptor beta chain described here comes from a study of cytomegalovirus exposure and HLA in healthy donors. Study as a whole: Early on, a data release was issued that held 85 million to 95 million unique TCRs from HLA-typed donors.

Primers included in the PCR were 60 Vbeta and 13 Jbeta primers. Libraries were prepared by immunoSEQ multiplex PCR; TCRdb keeps only in-frame clonotypes and omits some of them. The sample yields fewer than 130,000 clones, around four fifths seen once. Sample: PBMCs. This receptor was obtained from a woman in her sixties in good health and CMV-seropositive.

The CDR3 nucleotides read TGTGCCAGCAGTTACCGGGAGGGTGGGGAGACCCAGTACTTC. Encoded protein: CASSYREGGETQYF. This chain connects TRBV6-5 to TRBJ2-5, with 8 bases that match TRBD2. Germline V lookup: CDR1 MNHEY, CDR2 SVGAGI. This CDR3 comprises 14 residues. J was trimmed by 5 bases and V by 2 bases; bases with no gene match: 4.